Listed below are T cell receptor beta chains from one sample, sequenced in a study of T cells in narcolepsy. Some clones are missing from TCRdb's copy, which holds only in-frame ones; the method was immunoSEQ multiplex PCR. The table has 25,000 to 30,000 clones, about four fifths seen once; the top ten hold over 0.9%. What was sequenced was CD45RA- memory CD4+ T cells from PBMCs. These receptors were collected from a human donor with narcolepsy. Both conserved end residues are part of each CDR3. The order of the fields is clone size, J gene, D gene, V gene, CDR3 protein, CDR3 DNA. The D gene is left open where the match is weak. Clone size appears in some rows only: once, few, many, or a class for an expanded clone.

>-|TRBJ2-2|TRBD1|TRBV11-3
CASSLAPDRAGELFF
TGTGCCAGCAGCTTAGCCCCGGACAGGGCGGGGGAGCTGTTTTTT
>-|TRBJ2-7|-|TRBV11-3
CASIFDEQYF
TGTGCCAGCATCTTCGACGAGCAGTACTTC
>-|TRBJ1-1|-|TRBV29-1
CSVEAQGPATEAFF
TGCAGCGTTGAAGCTCAGGGGCCTGCCACTGAAGCTTTCTTT
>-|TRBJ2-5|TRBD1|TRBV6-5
CASKPSRGQETQYF
TGTGCCAGCAAGCCCAGCAGGGGGCAAGAGACCCAGTACTTC
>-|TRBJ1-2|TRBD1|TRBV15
CATQRDRTTNYGYTF
TGTGCCACCCAGAGGGACAGGACGACTAACTATGGCTACACCTTC
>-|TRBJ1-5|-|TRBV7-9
CASSSQDQPQHF
TGTGCCAGCAGCTCACAGGACCAGCCCCAGCATTTT
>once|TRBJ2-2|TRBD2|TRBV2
CASSEYLAGDTGELFF
TGTGCCAGCAGTGAATATCTGGCGGGGGACACCGGGGAGCTGTTTTTT
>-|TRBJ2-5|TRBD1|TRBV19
CASTNRPGQPQETQYF
TGTGCCAGTACCAACCGCCCGGGACAGCCCCAAGAGACCCAGTACTTC
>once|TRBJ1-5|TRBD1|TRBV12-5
CASGLTDRTGLSNQPQHF
TGTGCTAGTGGTTTGACAGACAGGACAGGTCTTAGCAATCAGCCCCAGCATTTT
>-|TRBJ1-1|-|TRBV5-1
CASNSGERAFF
TGCGCCAGCAATAGCGGGGAACGAGCTTTCTTT
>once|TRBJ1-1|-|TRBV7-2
CASSPRGGTEAFF
TGTGCCAGCAGCCCCAGGGGAGGCACTGAAGCTTTCTTT
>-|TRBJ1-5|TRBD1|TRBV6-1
CASSERGRGLLRYSNQPQHF
TGTGCCAGCAGTGAACGAGGCAGGGGGCTCCTAAGATATAGCAATCAGCCCCAGCATTTT
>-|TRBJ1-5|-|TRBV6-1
CASSEEGRGSNQPQHF
TGTGCCAGCAGTGAAGAGGGCAGGGGAAGTAATCAGCCCCAGCATTTT
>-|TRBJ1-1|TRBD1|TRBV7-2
CASSLSGAGGASWAFF
TGTGCCAGCAGCTTGAGTGGGGCAGGGGGCGCGAGTTGGGCTTTCTTT
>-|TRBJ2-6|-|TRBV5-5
CASSLTGSGANVLTF
TGTGCCAGCAGCTTGACGGGGAGTGGGGCCAACGTCCTGACTTTC
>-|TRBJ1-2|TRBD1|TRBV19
CASSLRGRGQGDYGYTF
TGTGCCAGTAGCCTTCGGGGGAGGGGACAGGGGGACTATGGCTACACCTTC
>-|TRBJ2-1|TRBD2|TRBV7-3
CASSFGERGYEQFF
TGTGCCAGCAGCTTTGGCGAGCGGGGGTATGAGCAGTTCTTC